Following are 23 T cell receptor beta chains from one sample sequenced in a study of glioma-infiltrating T cells. TCR alpha and beta CDR3 regions were amplified from RNA using iRepertoire nested multiplex PCR. A single record per CDR3 protein comes from TCRdb applying MiXCR to the multiplex PCR reads. The data show 150,000 to 200,000 distinct CDR3 sequences, about 32% seen once. The sequencing sample was made of glioma tissue, nonneoplastic brain tissue, or PBMCs (not recorded which). The receptor source for this set is a human donor with low-grade glioma or glioblastoma, undergoing nonglioma brain surgery, or in good health (not recorded which).

Concerning this clonotype itself: This sequence may be a read error, since a much larger clone differs from it by one base. The chain couples TRBV29-1 to TRBJ2-1; D remains ambiguous. V was cut by 4 bases and J by 1 base, with 11 bases left in between. Germline V gene data show CDR1 as SQVTM and CDR2 as ANQGSEA. The CDR3 is 14 amino acids. The chain's CDR3 is CSVVGLHSYNEQFF. Here the CDR3 DNA reads TGCAGCGTTGTTGGGCTTCATTCCTACAATGAGCAGTTCTTC.

Concerning this clonotype itself: The junction departs from germline at one end; a sequencing error may be responsible. V usage is TRBV6-2 or TRBV6-3 and J usage is TRBJ1-1; tentatively, D is TRBD1 (5 bases). The CDR3 is 15 amino acids. Germline CDR1 reads MNHEY; CDR2 reads SVGEGT. The CDR3 sequence is CSSRDSRQLNTEAFF. The CDR3 nucleotides are TGTTCCAGCAGGGACTCGAGGCAGCTCAACACTGAAGCTTTCTTT.

The chain recombines TRBV11-1 with TRBJ2-3; perhaps D is TRBD1 or TRBD2 (5 bases each). The germline V gene has CDR1 SGHAT and CDR2 FQDESV (reference sequence). V was clipped by 3 bases and J by 5 bases, with 21 bases between them. CDR3 size: 17 residues. This CDR3 is CASSLSGGEGGGDTQYF. The CDR3 nucleotides are TGTGCCAGCAGCTTGTCTGGGGGAGAAGGTGGGGGAGATACGCAGTATTTT. Complete variable domain (other parts from reference TRBV11-1 and TRBJ2-3): EAEVAQSPRYKITEKSQAVAFWCDPISGHATLYWYRQILGQGPELLVQFQDESVVDDSQLPKDRFSAERLKGVDSTLKIQPAELGDSAMYLCASSLSGGEGGGDTQYFGPGTRLTVL.

Worth noting for this clonotype: At one boundary the junction diverges from the germline segment, which might be a read error. The chain employs TRBV6-1 and TRBJ2-1; 11 bases align to TRBD2. Per germline, CDR1 MNHNS and CDR2 SASEGT. The CDR3 is 15 residues long. The CDR3, as DNA: TGTGCCAGCAGGAAGACTAGCGGGAATCTGGAGACTAAGTACTTC. Its translation is CASRKTSGNLETKYF.

This chain connects TRBV19 to TRBJ1-1, with 8 bases lining up with TRBD1. The CDR3 has 15 residues. V trimming: 7 bases; J trimming: 5 bases; junction bases outside the gene matches: 12. CDR1 LNHDA and CDR2 SQIVND come from the germline V gene (reference sequence). CDR3 protein: CASTLGDRGPTEAFF. The CDR3 DNA follows: TGTGCCAGTACCCTGGGCGACAGGGGACCAACTGAAGCTTTCTTT.

This chain uses TRBV5-1 with TRBJ2-1, with 7 bases fitting TRBD2. Germline lookup yields CDR1 SGHRS and CDR2 YFSETQ. The V and J ends lost 5 bases and 8 bases, in that order; junction bases with no gene match: 7. The CDR3 sequence is 13 residues long. CDR3 sequence reads: CASRLTSWDEQFF. CDR3 DNA: TGCGCCAGCAGACTGACTAGCTGGGATGAGCAGTTCTTC.

This clonotype was picked up many times. CDR3 coding DNA: TGTGCCAGCAGCTTAGGGACAGGGCGAGAGACCCAGTACTTC. This codes for CASSLGTGRETQYF. The chain is built from TRBV7-9 and TRBJ2-5, with 8 nucleotides matching TRBD1. CDR3 length: 14 amino acids. Germline CDR1 SEHNR, CDR2 FQNEAQ (reference sequence). V lost 1 base to trimming and J lost 4 bases; unmatched junction nucleotides: 2.

The chain uses TRBV6-2 or TRBV6-3 and TRBJ2-1; the match to TRBD2 covers 10 bases. The germline gives CDR1 MNHEY, CDR2 SVGEGT. The trim removed 6 bases at V and 8 bases at J, leaving 10 bases unmatched. CDR3 length: 15 amino acids. CDR3 bases: TGTGCCAGCAGACTAGCGGGAAGGTCCGGGGATGAGCAGTTCTTC. Translating it yields CASRLAGRSGDEQFF.

This clonotype showed up many times. The chain joins TRBV29-1 to TRBJ1-1, with 9 bases lining up with TRBD1. The CDR3 has 15 amino acids. Germline assignment: CDR1 SQVTM and CDR2 ANQGSEA. V lost 4 bases and J lost 0; bases outside the gene matches: 6. The DNA for the CDR3 is TGCAGCGTTGTTTACAGGGGGCGGATGAACACTGAAGCTTTCTTT. As protein: CSVVYRGRMNTEAFF.

This clonotype was seen at least ten times. The rearrangement links TRBV7-2 to TRBJ2-7, with TRBD2 identical over 11 bases. The CDR3 has 17 amino acids. CDR1 and CDR2 (germline): SGHTA, FQGNSA. The V gene end was trimmed by 5 bases and the J gene end by 2 bases; junction bases not matched to a gene: 11. DNA of the CDR3: TGTGCCAGCAGCAATGGACTAGCGGGCCCTGAAACCTACGAGCAGTACTTC. Translated, it gives CASSNGLAGPETYEQYF. The full variable domain, rest sourced from reference TRBV7-2 and TRBJ2-7, is GAGVSQSPSNKVTEKGKDVELRCDPISGHTALYWYRQSLGQGLEFLIYFQGNSAPDKSGLPSDRFSAERTGGSVSTLTIQRTQQEDSAVYLCASSNGLAGPETYEQYFGPGTRLTVT.

The chain combines TRBV7-9 with TRBJ2-5, with D possibly being TRBD2 (5 bases). The J call could be wrong; TRBJ2-7 is a better fit for the DNA end. CDR3 length equals 13 residues. From germline, CDR1 is SEHNR and CDR2 FQNEAQ (reference sequence). The DNA of the CDR3 is TGTGCAGGCAGCTCCCCAACGGGGTACGAGCAGTACTTC. Translation: CAGSSPTGYEQYF.

This clonotype showed up many times. The V call is TRBV7-3, the J call TRBJ1-1; tentative D call: TRBD1 (6 bases). V lost 1 base and J 0 bases, leaving 9 bases between the germline ends. CDR3 length equals 15 residues. Germline V gene data show CDR1 as SGHTA and CDR2 as FQGTGA. The CDR3 is CASSLKGVLNTEAFF. The CDR3 DNA sequence: TGTGCCAGCAGCTTAAAGGGGGTCTTGAACACTGAAGCTTTCTTT.

This clonotype was counted ten times or more. This chain uses TRBV6-1 with TRBJ2-7; TRBD1 aligns across 8 bases. The CDR3 is 15 residues long. V lost 0 bases to trimming and J lost 2 bases; unmatched junction nucleotides: 3. Germline CDR1 and CDR2: MNHNS and SASEGT. Written as DNA, the CDR3 is TGTGCCAGCAGTGAAGCTGCGACAGGGGCCTACGAGCAGTACTTC. Protein sequence: CASSEAATGAYEQYF.

This clonotype was detected ten times or more. The V gene is TRBV4-2, the J gene TRBJ2-2; maybe TRBD1 (5 bases). Germline loops: CDR1 LGHNA, CDR2 YNFKEQ. V lost 2 bases, J lost 4 bases, and 14 bases lay in between. The CDR3 is 16 amino acids. The CDR3 spells CASSQPLDSFTGELFF. The CDR3 coding sequence is TGTGCCAGCAGCCAACCCTTAGACAGTTTCACCGGGGAGCTGTTTTTT.

This clonotype has at least ten counts. The J gene is TRBJ2-7, the V gene TRBV14; TRBD2 is a possible D gene (6 bases). The CDR3 spans 15 residues. The germline CDR1 and CDR2 sequences are SGHDN and FVKESK. V shed 2 bases and J shed 4 bases, with 15 bases lying between them. CDR3: CASSQSSWREYEQYF. The CDR3 region has the DNA TGTGCCAGCAGCCAATCATCCTGGAGGGAATACGAGCAGTACTTC. Together with reference TRBV14 and TRBJ2-7, the CDR3 gives the full variable domain: EAGVTQFPSHSVIEKGQTVTLRCDPISGHDNLYWYRRVMGKEIKFLLHFVKESKQDESGMPNNRFLAERTGGTYSTLKVQPAELEDSGVYFCASSQSSWREYEQYFGPGTRLTVT.

The chain carries TRBV7-6 and TRBJ2-2; TRBD2 might be the D (6 bases). Germline-derived CDR1 and CDR2 are SGHVS and FNYEAQ. The CDR3 spans 14 residues. The V gene lost 1 base and the J gene lost 5 bases, with 8 bases spanning the gap. CDR3 protein: CASSLVGGTGELFF. In DNA form, the CDR3 reads TGTGCCAGCAGCTTAGTTGGGGGGACCGGGGAGCTGTTTTTT.

This clonotype was counted at least ten times. The V call is TRBV7-2, the J call TRBJ2-7, with D possibly matching TRBD2 (7 bases). The CDR3 runs 14 residues. Between the trimmed V and J ends, which lost 5 bases and 3 bases, there was a span of 14 bases. Germline CDR1 is SGHTA and CDR2 is FQGNSA. This chain's CDR3 is CASSPGAGDYEQYF. The CDR3 DNA sequence: TGTGCCAGCAGCCCGGGGGCGGGAGACTACGAGCAGTACTTC.

This clonotype was counted only a few times. V is TRBV19 and J is TRBJ2-7, with 8 bases fitting TRBD1. The ends lost 7 bases at V and 2 bases at J; junction bases unmatched: 7. Germline CDR1 reads LNHDA; CDR2 reads SQIVND (reference sequence). This CDR3 is 14 amino acids long. The DNA for the CDR3 is TGTGCCAGTACCCCGGGGACAGGAGCCTACGAGCAGTACTTC. Its translation is CASTPGTGAYEQYF.

This clonotype was observed at least ten times. This chain joins TRBV28 and TRBJ1-1; 7 bases align to TRBD1. The CDR3 runs to 15 residues. Losses at the gene ends were 8 bases for V and 5 bases for J; bases not matched to a gene: 14. The germline V gene encodes CDR1 MDHEN and CDR2 SYDVKM. In nucleotides, the CDR3 is TGTGCCAGCGGAGGGTTCGAGGGGGCTGGTACTGAAGCTTTCTTT. Encoded protein: CASGGFEGAGTEAFF.

As for this clonotype: Here the CDR3 omits its conserved ending phenylalanine or tryptophan, so a read error is the likely source. The V gene is TRBV4-1, the J gene TRBJ2-1, with TRBD2 matching 8 bases. The CDR3 is 13 residues long. With V trimmed by 8 bases and J by 6 bases, 6 bases remained unmatched. Germline V lookup: CDR1 MGHRA, CDR2 YSYEKL. The CDR3 is CASGLGLANEQFL. DNA for the CDR3: TGCGCCAGCGGCTTAGGACTAGCCAATGAGCAGTTCCTC.

This chain links TRBV10-3 with TRBJ2-3; the match to TRBD1 covers 9 bases. Germline CDR1 and CDR2: ENHRY and SYGVKD. The junction had 2 bases not matched to a gene; V was cut back by 4 bases and J by 3 bases. The CDR3 has 14 residues. The CDR3 spells CAISGQGGTDTQYF. The CDR3 DNA reads as TGTGCCATCAGTGGACAGGGGGGAACAGATACGCAGTATTTT.

This chain joins TRBV27 and TRBJ2-7; 7 positions agree with TRBD1. The CDR3 is made up of 13 amino acids. The germline V gene has CDR1 MNHEY and CDR2 SMNVEV (reference sequence). The trim removed 5 bases at V and 13 bases at J, leaving 14 bases unmatched. CDR3 nucleotides: TGTGCCAGCAGTACATGGGACAGCTACGAGCTTTACTTC. It yields the protein CASSTWDSYELYF.

Many counts were recorded for this clonotype. This chain joins TRBV27 and TRBJ2-5; D unresolved. V lost 3 bases to trimming and J lost 5 bases, with 13 bases between them. The CDR3 extends over 14 amino acids. CDR1 is MNHEY, CDR2 SMNVEV, per germline (reference sequence). The CDR3 sequence: CASSFGYLDETQYF. In DNA form, the CDR3 reads TGTGCCAGCAGTTTTGGCTACCTGGACGAGACCCAGTACTTC.